This T cell receptor (beta chain) was documented in a study of tumor and adjacent non-tumor tissue in lung cancer. About the research overall: The cohort had roughly 11 adenocarcinoma, a couple of squamous cell and 1 small cell patients. Broader study findings: Shorter survival was associated with higher TCR diversity in tumors. Tumor repertoires had a smaller top 100 clone share than normal lung.

Three rounds of nested PCR, following a modified ARM-PCR protocol, produced the TCRbeta library. TCRdb independently ran MiXCR on the multiplex PCR reads; one entry per CDR3 protein. The sample has some 100,000 distinct CDR3 sequences, more than 80% seen once. No cell sorting was done before RNA was extracted from the tissue. Distant lung tissue was collected more than 3 cm away from the tumor edge. The CDR3 totals 12 residues. Germline-derived CDR1 and CDR2 are SQVTM and ANQGSEA. A few counts support this clonotype. What it recognizes is unknown. No conserved phenylalanine or tryptophan is present at the end of the CDR3, so a read error is the likely explanation.

This receptor was identified in a man between 60 and 75 years old with small cell lung cancer. The sequenced sample consisted of distant non-tumor lung tissue. V and J are TRBV29-1 and TRBJ2-7; the D gene is possibly TRBD1 (6 bases). The CDR3, as DNA: TGTAGCGCCCGGGACACATCCTACGAACAGTACCTC. Amino acid sequence: CSARDTSYEQYL.